The present T cell receptor (beta chain) was sequenced within a study of cytomegalovirus exposure and HLA in healthy donors. Findings of the study overall: Researchers catalogued approximately 160 TCR beta chains as cytomegalovirus-associated. The authors later linked a missense DCLRE1C variant to TCR beta V- and J-gene trimming.

Comments on this clone: Antigen: not known.

The CDR3 length is 16 residues. J was trimmed by 5 bases and V by 4 bases; bases with no gene match: 9. Germline V gene lookup returns CDR1 SGHRS and CDR2 YFSETQ. 13 Jbeta primers and 60 Vbeta primers were used for the PCR. Profiling relied on immunoSEQ multiplex PCR, and the TCRdb table lists in-frame clones only, not all of them. The profile covers around 200,000 clones, with around 78% appearing a single time and 1.5% to 2% taken by the ten largest. The TCR sequence derives from a man aged 25-40 years in good health and CMV-seronegative. The chain employs TRBV5-1 and TRBJ2-2; TRBD2 agrees at 9 bases. Sequenced input: PBMCs. The CDR3 region has the DNA TGCGCCAGCAGCCAAATAGCGGGAGCGAGGACCGGGGAGCTGTTTTTT. It is translated as CASSQIAGARTGELFF.